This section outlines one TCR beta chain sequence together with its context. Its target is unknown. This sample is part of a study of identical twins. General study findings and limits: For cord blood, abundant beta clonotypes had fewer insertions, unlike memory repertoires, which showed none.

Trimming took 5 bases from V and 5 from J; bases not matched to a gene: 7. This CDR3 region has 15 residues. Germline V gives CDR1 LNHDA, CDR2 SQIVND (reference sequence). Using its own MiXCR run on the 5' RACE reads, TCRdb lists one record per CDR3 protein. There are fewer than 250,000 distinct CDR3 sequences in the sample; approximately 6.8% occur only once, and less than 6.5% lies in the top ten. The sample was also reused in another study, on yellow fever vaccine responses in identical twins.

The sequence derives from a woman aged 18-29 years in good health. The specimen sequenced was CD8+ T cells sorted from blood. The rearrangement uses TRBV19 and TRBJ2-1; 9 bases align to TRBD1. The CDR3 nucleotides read TGTGCCAGTAGTCCAGGACAGGGGCTAAACAATGAGCAGTTCTTC. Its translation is CASSPGQGLNNEQFF.